Presented here are 11 T cell receptor beta chains from one specimen sequenced in a study of tissue T cells after allogeneic stem cell transplantation. Sequencing used immunoSEQ multiplex PCR; TCRdb keeps in-frame clones, though not all of them. The sample holds 7,500 or so clones; 45% to 65% are singletons and the top ten take more than 10%. Documented time point: mouse harvest day 7 after allogeneic transplant. Each mouse received 10^7 T-cell-depleted marrow cells plus 10^6 splenic CD5+ T cells by tail vein. Sequences were obtained from lymph node tissue. The receptors stem from a female BALB/c mouse given C57BL/6 T cells with graft-versus-host disease after an allogeneic hematopoietic cell transplant.

Note on this clone: The genes are named according to mouse. The CDR3 is cut off 1 residue early in the read; its end comes from the germline J gene. The genes are TRBV13-2 and TRBJ2-1; D possibly uses TRBD1 or TRBD2 (6 bases each). The germline gives CDR1 NNHNN, CDR2 SYGAGS (reference sequence). The germline V and J ends were trimmed by 2 bases and 1 base, with 10 bases remaining between them. The CDR3 has 15 residues. The sequenced CDR3 bases are TGTGCCAGCGGTGAAGGAGGGGGGAACTATGCTGAGCAGTTC. This encodes CASGEGGGNYAEQF. The CDR3 as a whole reads CASGEGGGNYAEQFF.

As regards this clone: Gene names denote mouse genes. CDR3 in amino acids: CASSLLPNTGQLYF. CDR3 DNA, as far as it was read: TGTGCCAGCAGCTTACTGCCAAACACCGGGCAGCTCTAC. The chain combines TRBV3 with TRBJ2-2; D ambiguous. The read terminates 1 residue before the CDR3 end, so the remaining end is supplied by the germline J gene. Per germline, CDR1 SNHLY and CDR2 FYNGKV (reference sequence). The V and J ends lost 2 bases and 0 bases respectively, with 4 bases between them. There are 14 residues in the CDR3.

This clone is categorized as large. The germline and genes are mouse ones. The sequence runs out 1 residue before the end of the CDR3; the remainder is reconstructed from the germline J gene. This sequence joins TRBV16 and TRBJ2-5, with a weak D call TRBD2 (6 bases). The germline V gene has CDR1 SGHSA and CDR2 FRNQAP. Trimming shortened V by 3 bases and J by 3 bases, and 13 bases separated the two germline ends. The CDR3 consists of 15 residues. The CDR3 here is CASSFPVWGQDTQYF. The DNA read from the CDR3 is TGTGCAAGCAGCTTCCCGGTGTGGGGGCAAGACACCCAGTAC.

The sample holds a few counts of this clone. Gene names denote mouse genes. The read ends 1 residue before the CDR3 terminus; that terminus is restored from the germline J gene. This chain connects TRBV13-3 to TRBJ2-3, with a possible D match to TRBD1 (6 bases). V dropped 6 bases and J dropped 1 base, with 15 bases sitting between them. CDR1 is NNHDY, CDR2 SYVADS, per germline. CDR3 length equals 15 residues. CDR3 sequence: CASISLEGGAETLYF. The CDR3 bases that were read are TGTGCCAGCATCTCACTGGAGGGGGGTGCAGAAACGCTGTAT.

As for this clone: Mouse gene names apply. Sequencing ends 1 residue short of the CDR3 end; the germline J gene provides the rest. The chain links TRBV23 to TRBJ1-3; the table's D call TRBD1 went unverified against the DNA. Germline loops: CDR1 KGHTA, CDR2 FQNQQP. CDR3 length: 13 residues. The CDR3 bases that were read are TGCTCCAGCAGCCGGGACAATGGAAATACGCTCTAT. This encodes CSSSRDNGNTLY. The full CDR3 is CSSSRDNGNTLYF.

By share, this clone counts as large. Mouse germline and gene names are used. The missing CDR3 end, 1 residue past where the read stops, is filled in from the germline J gene. The chain has TRBV1 and TRBJ1-3; no reliable D call. Germline-derived CDR1 and CDR2 are NSQYPW and LRSPGD (reference sequence). V was clipped by 0 bases and J by 0 bases, with 6 bases between them. The CDR3 covers 15 residues. CDR3 DNA (partial): TGCACCTGCAGTGCAGATCCCCATTCTGGAAATACGCTCTAT. Translation: CTCSADPHSGNTLY. The CDR3 in its entirety is CTCSADPHSGNTLYF.

A word on this clone: Genes and germline come from the mouse. The read is 1 residue too short to cover the CDR3 end, so that end is filled in from the germline J gene. The chain links TRBV1 to TRBJ2-2, with 10 bases that match TRBD1. Germline V gene lookup returns CDR1 NSQYPW and CDR2 LRSPGD (reference sequence). Trimming at V came to 4 bases and at J to 0 bases, leaving 2 bases not matched to a gene. This CDR3 is 16 amino acids long. CDR3 DNA (partial): TGCACCTGCAGTGGAGGACAGGGGGCAAACACCGGGCAGCTCTAC. Translation gives CTCSGGQGANTGQLY. The full CDR3 protein reads CTCSGGQGANTGQLYF.

Note on this clone: All gene names here are mouse names. The sequence runs out 1 residue before the end of the CDR3; the remainder is reconstructed from the germline J gene. The rearrangement links TRBV19 to TRBJ2-3; 9 nucleotides align to TRBD2. This CDR3 comprises 15 residues. The trim removed 1 base at V and 3 bases at J, leaving 3 bases unmatched. The germline V gene encodes CDR1 FNHDT and CDR2 SITEND (reference sequence). This chain's CDR3 is CASSIWGGAAETLYF. CDR3 DNA, as far as it was read: TGTGCCAGCAGTATATGGGGGGGCGCGGCAGAAACGCTGTAT.

In this sample, this clone turned up a few times. Gene names are the mouse ones. The chain's CDR3 is CASGEGTGGDTQYF. The covered CDR3 bases are TGTGCCAGCGGTGAGGGGACTGGGGGAGACACCCAGTAC. J is TRBJ2-5 and V is TRBV13-2; 11 bases map to TRBD2. The observed sequence ends 1 residue before the CDR3 terminus, with the missing tail filled in from the germline J gene. This CDR3 has 14 amino acids. The germline CDR1 and CDR2 sequences are NNHNN and SYGAGS (reference sequence). Trimming at V came to 2 bases and at J to 5 bases, leaving 1 base not matched to a gene.

Of note for this clone: Gene names follow the mouse nomenclature. Read sequence stops 1 residue before the CDR3 end, and the germline J gene provides the missing end. V gene TRBV23 combines with J gene TRBJ2-5; whether TRBD2, the table's D call, matches the DNA was not checked. This CDR3 region has 14 residues. The germline CDR1 and CDR2 sequences are KGHTA and FQNQQP. CDR3 DNA (partial): TGCTCCAGCAGTCTGGGGGTTAACCAAGACACCCAGTAC. Its translation: CSSSLGVNQDTQY. The whole CDR3 protein is CSSSLGVNQDTQYF.

Details on this clone: The gene names here belong to mouse. The read terminates 1 residue ahead of where the CDR3 ends, so the germline J gene completes it. J is TRBJ2-7 and V is TRBV3; no clear D gene. V gave up 1 base and J gave up 7 bases, with 8 bases separating them. Germline V CDR1 and CDR2: SNHLY, FYNGKV (reference sequence). CDR3 length equals 12 residues. The CDR3 loop is CASSLVAGEQYF. The sequenced CDR3 bases are TGTGCCAGCAGCTTAGTGGCCGGGGAACAGTAC.